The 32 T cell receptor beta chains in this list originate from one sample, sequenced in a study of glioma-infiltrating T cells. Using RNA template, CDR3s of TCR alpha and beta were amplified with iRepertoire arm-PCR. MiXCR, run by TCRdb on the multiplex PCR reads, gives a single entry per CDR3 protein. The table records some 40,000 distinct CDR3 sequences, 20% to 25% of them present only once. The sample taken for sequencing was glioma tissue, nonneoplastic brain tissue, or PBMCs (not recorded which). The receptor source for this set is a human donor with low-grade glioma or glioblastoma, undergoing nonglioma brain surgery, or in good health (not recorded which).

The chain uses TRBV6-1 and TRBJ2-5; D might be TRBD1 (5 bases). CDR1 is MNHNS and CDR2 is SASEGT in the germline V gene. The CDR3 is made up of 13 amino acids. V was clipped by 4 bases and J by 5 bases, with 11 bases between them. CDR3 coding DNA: TGTGCCAGCAGTGGACAGCGATTGGAGACCCAGTACTTC. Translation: CASSGQRLETQYF.

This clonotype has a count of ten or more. CDR3 bases: TGTGCCAGCAGGTTCCTAGCGAACAATGAGCAGTTCTTC. Its protein product is CASRFLANNEQFF. This chain uses TRBV7-9 with TRBJ2-1, with D maybe TRBD2 (6 bases). Germline CDR1 SEHNR, CDR2 FQNEAQ (reference sequence). V lost 6 bases and J 5 bases, leaving 11 bases between the germline ends. There are 13 residues in the CDR3.

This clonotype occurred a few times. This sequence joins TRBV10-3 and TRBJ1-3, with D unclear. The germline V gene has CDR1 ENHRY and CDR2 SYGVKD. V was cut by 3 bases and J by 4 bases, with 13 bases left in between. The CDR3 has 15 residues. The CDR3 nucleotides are TGTGCCATCAGTGACCTGACGGAAGCCGGAAACACCATATATTTT. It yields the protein CAISDLTEAGNTIYF.

CDR3 nucleotide sequence: TGTGCCAGCAGTTTATCGGCTAGCGGGGGGGCCAATGAGCAGTTCTTC. As protein: CASSLSASGGANEQFF. The chain has TRBV27 and TRBJ2-1; 12 nucleotides align to TRBD2. This CDR3 contains 16 residues. V trimming: 0 bases; J trimming: 6 bases; junction bases outside the gene matches: 3. Germline V gene sequence: CDR1 MNHEY, CDR2 SMNVEV (reference sequence).

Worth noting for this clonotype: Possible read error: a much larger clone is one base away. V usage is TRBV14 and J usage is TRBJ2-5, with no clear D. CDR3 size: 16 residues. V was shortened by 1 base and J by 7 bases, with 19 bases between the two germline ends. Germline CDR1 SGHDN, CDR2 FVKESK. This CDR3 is CASSQAVRHSLGTQYF. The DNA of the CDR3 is TGTGCCAGCAGCCAAGCGGTACGTCATTCGCTTGGGACCCAGTACTTC.

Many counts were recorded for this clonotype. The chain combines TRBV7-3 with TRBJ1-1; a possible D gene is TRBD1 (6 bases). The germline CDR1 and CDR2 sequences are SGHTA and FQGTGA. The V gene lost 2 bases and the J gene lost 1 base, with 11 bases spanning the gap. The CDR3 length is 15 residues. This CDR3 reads CASSLFGGRNTEAFF. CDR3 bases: TGTGCCAGCAGCTTATTCGGGGGCCGGAACACTGAAGCTTTCTTT.

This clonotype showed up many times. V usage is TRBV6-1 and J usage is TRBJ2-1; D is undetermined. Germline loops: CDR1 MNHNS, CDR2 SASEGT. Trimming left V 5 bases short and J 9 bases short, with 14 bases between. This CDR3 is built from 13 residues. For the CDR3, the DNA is TGTGCCAGCAGTCCCGGATCGGAACGTGAGCAGTTCTTC. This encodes CASSPGSEREQFF.

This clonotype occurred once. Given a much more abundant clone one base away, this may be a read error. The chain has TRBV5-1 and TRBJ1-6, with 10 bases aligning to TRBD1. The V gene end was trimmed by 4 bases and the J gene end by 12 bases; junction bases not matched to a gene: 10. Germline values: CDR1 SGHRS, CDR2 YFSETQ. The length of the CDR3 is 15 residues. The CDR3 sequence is CASSRDRGSSLPLHF. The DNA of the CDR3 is TGCGCCAGCAGCAGGGACAGGGGAAGTAGTTTACCCCTCCACTTT.

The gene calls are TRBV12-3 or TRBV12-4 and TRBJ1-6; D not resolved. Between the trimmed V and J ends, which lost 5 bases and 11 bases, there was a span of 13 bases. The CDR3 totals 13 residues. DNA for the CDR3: TGTGCCAGCAGTCCCCAGGTTGAGACACCCCTCCACTTT. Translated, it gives CASSPQVETPLHF.

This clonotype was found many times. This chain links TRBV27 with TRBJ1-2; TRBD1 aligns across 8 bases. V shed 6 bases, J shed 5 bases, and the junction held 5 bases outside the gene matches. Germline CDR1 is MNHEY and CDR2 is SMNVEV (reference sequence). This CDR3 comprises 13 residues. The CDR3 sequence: CASRWTGSYGYTF. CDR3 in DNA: TGTGCCAGCAGGTGGACAGGGTCATATGGCTACACCTTC.

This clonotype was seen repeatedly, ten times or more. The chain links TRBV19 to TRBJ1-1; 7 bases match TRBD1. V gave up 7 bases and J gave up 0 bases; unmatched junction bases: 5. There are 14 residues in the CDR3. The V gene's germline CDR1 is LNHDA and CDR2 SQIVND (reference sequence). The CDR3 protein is CASKLGQMNTEAFF. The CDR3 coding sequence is TGTGCCAGTAAATTGGGACAGATGAACACTGAAGCTTTCTTT. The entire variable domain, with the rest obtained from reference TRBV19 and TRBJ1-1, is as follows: DGGITQSPKYLFRKEGQNVTLSCEQNLNHDAMYWYRQDPGQGLRLIYYSQIVNDFQKGDIAEGYSVSREKKESFPLTVTSAQKNPTAFYLCASKLGQMNTEAFFGQGTRLTVV.

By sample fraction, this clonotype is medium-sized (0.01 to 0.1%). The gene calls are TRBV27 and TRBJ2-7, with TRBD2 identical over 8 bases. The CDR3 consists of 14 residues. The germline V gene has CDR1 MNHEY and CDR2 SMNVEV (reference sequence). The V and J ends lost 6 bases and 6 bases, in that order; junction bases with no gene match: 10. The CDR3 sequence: CASSRSRLAGEQYF. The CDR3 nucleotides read TGTGCCAGCAGCAGATCCCGGCTAGCGGGCGAGCAGTACTTC.

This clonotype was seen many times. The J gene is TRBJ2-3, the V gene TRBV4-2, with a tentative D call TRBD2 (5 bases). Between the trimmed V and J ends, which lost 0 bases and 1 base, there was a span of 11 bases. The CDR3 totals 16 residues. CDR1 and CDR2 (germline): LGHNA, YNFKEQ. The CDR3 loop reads CASSQDRAARTDTQYF. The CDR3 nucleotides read TGTGCCAGCAGCCAAGATAGAGCGGCCCGCACAGATACGCAGTATTTT.

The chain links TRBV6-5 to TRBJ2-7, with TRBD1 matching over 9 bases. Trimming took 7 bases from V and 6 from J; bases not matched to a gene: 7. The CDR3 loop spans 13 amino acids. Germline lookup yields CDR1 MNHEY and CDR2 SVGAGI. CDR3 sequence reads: CASNTGTGSEQYF. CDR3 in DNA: TGTGCCAGCAATACCGGGACAGGGTCCGAGCAGTACTTC.

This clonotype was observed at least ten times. The CDR3 is CASSETFDLTDTQYF. The CDR3 DNA reads as TGTGCCAGCAGTGAAACGTTCGACCTCACAGATACGCAGTATTTT. The chain couples TRBV2 to TRBJ2-3; D not certain. The CDR3 contains 15 residues. V gave up 2 bases and J gave up 2 bases, with 11 bases separating them. The V gene's germline CDR1 is SNHLY and CDR2 FYNNEI.

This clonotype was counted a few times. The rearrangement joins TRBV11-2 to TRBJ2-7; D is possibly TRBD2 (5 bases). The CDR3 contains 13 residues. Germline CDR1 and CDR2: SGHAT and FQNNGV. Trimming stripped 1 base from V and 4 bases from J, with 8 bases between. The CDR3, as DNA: TGTGCCAGCAGCTTAGGGACTCTGTACGAGCAGTACTTC. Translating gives CASSLGTLYEQYF. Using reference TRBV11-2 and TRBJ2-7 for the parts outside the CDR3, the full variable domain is EAGVAQSPRYKIIEKRQSVAFWCNPISGHATLYWYQQILGQGPKLLIQFQNNGVVDDSQLPKDRFSAERLKGVDSTLKIQPAKLEDSAVYLCASSLGTLYEQYFGPGTRLTVT.

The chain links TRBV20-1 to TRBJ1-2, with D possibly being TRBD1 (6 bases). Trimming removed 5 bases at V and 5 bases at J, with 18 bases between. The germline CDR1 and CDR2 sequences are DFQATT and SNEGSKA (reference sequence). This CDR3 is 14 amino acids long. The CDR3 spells CSAWTVMTVYGYTF. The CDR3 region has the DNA TGCAGTGCTTGGACAGTGATGACTGTATATGGCTACACCTTC.

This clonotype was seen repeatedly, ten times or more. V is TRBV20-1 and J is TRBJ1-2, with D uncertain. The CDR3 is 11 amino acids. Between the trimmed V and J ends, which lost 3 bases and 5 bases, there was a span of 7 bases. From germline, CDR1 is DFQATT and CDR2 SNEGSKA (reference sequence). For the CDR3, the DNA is TGCAGTGCTAGTGGGCCTTATGGCTACACCTTC. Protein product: CSASGPYGYTF.

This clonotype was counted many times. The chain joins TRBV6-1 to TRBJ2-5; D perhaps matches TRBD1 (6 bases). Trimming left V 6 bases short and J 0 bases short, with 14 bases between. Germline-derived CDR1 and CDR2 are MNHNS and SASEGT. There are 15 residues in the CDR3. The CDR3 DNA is TGTGCCAGCAGAACCCGCAGGACAGACCAAGAGACCCAGTACTTC. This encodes CASRTRRTDQETQYF.

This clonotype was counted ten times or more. CDR3 in amino acids: CASSPLEGGETQYF. In nucleotides, the CDR3 is TGTGCCAGCTCCCCCTTGGAGGGGGGGGAGACCCAGTACTTC. V is TRBV28 and J is TRBJ2-5; tentative D call: TRBD2 (7 bases). This CDR3 has 14 amino acids. V was cut by 8 bases and J by 5 bases, with 18 bases left in between. Germline V lookup: CDR1 MDHEN, CDR2 SYDVKM.

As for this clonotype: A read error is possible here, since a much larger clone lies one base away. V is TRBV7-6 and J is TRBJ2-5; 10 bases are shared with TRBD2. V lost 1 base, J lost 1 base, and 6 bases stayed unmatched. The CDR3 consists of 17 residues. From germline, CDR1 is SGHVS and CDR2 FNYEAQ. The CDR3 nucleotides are TGTGCCAGCAGCTTAGAGCTAGCGGGGGCTTTCCAAGAGACCCAGTACTTC. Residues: CASSLELAGAFQETQYF. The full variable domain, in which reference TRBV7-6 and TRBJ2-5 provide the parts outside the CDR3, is GAGVSQSPRYKVTKRGQDVALRCDPISGHVSLYWYRQALGQGPEFLTYFNYEAQQDKSGLPNDRFSAERPEGSISTLTIQRTEQRDSAMYRCASSLELAGAFQETQYFGPGTRLLVL.

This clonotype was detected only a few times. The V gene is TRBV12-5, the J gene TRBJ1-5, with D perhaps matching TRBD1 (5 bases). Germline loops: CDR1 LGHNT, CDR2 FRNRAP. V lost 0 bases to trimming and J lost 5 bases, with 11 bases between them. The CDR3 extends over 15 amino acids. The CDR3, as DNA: TGTGCTAGTGGTTTGGTACGGACACTAGATCAGCCCCAGCATTTT. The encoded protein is CASGLVRTLDQPQHF.

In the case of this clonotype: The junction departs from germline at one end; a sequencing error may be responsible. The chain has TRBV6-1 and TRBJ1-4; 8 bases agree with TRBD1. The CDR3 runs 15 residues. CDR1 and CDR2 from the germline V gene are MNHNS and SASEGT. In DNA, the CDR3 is TGTGCCAGCAGTGAAGGGCGACAGGGGAATAAAAAACTGTCTTTT. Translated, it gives CASSEGRQGNKKLSF.

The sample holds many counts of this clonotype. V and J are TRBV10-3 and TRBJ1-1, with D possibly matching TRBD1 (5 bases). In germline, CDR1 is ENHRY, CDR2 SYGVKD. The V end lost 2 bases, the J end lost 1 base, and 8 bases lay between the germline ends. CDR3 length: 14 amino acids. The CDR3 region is CAISERGGNTEAFF. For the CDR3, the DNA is TGTGCCATCAGTGAGCGGGGGGGGAACACTGAAGCTTTCTTT.

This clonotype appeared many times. CDR3 sequence reads: CASSSPTEGTELYGYTF. CDR3 coding DNA: TGTGCCAGCAGCTCCCCGACCGAAGGGACGGAACTCTATGGCTACACCTTC. This chain uses TRBV28 with TRBJ1-2; TRBD1 is a possible D gene (5 bases). The germline CDR1 and CDR2 sequences are MDHEN and SYDVKM. This CDR3 spans 17 amino acids. Trimming removed 6 bases at V and 4 bases at J, with 24 bases between.

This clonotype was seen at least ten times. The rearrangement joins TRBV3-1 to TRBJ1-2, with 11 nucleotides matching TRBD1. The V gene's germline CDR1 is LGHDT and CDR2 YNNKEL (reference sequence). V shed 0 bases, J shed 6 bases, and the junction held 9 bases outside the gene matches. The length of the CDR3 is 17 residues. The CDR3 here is CASSQDHPGQGEDGYTF. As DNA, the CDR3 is TGTGCCAGCAGCCAAGATCATCCGGGACAGGGGGAAGATGGCTACACCTTC.

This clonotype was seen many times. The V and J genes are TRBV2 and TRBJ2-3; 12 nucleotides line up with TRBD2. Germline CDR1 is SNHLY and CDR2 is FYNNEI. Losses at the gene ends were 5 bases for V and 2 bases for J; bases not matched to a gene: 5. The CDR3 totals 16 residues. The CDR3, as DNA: TGTGCCAGCAGTAGGACTAGCGGGGCTAACACAGATACGCAGTATTTT. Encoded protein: CASSRTSGANTDTQYF.

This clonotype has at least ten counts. The CDR3 DNA is TGCGCCAGCAGCCAAGATCGAGCAGGCGGGACCCAGTACTTC. Amino acids: CASSQDRAGGTQYF. V gene TRBV4-1 combines with J gene TRBJ2-5; D ambiguous. The CDR3 loop spans 14 amino acids. The V end lost 0 bases, the J end lost 7 bases, and 12 bases lay between the germline ends. The V gene's germline CDR1 is MGHRA and CDR2 YSYEKL.

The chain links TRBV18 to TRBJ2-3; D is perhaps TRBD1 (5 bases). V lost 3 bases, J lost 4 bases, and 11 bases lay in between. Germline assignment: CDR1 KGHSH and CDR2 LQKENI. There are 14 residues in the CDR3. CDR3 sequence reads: CASSPGQGADTQYF. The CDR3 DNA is TGTGCCAGCTCACCGGGGCAGGGCGCAGATACGCAGTATTTT.

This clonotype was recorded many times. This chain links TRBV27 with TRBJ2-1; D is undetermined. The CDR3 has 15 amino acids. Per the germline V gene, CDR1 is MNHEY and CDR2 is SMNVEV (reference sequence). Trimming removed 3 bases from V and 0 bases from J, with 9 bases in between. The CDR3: CASSLTGFSYNEQFF. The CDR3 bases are TGTGCCAGCAGTTTGACCGGATTCTCCTACAATGAGCAGTTCTTC.

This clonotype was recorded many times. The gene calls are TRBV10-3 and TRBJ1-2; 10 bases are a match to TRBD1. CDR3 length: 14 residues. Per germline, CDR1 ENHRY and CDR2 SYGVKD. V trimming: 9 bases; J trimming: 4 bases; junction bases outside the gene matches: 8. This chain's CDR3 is CAMTRDRGSYGYTF. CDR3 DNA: TGTGCCATGACACGGGACAGGGGCTCCTATGGCTACACCTTC.

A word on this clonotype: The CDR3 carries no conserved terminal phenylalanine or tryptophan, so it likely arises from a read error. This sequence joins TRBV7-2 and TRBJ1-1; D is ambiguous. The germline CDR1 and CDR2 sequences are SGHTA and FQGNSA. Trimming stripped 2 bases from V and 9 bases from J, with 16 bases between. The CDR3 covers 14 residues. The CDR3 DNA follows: TGTGCCAGCAGCTTAAGAAAGGGAGAGAGAAAAGCTTTCCTT. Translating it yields CASSLRKGERKAFL.